The entry that follows covers one TCR beta chain sequence. The data are from a study of T cell responses to AZD1222 COVID-19 vaccine. This CDR3 contains 13 residues. V shed 4 bases and J shed 8 bases, with 16 bases lying between them. Per germline, CDR1 SGHDT and CDR2 YYEEEE. Libraries were prepared by immunoSEQ multiplex PCR; TCRdb keeps only in-frame clonotypes and omits some of them. The data show about 85,000 clones, with roughly 88% seen just once and around 5.8% held by the top ten. This clonotype was sampled from an adult in good health. This sample comprised peripheral blood, obtained on day 0 of AZD1222 vaccination. V usage is TRBV5-6 and J usage is TRBJ2-7; possibly TRBD2 for D (5 bases). The CDR3 loop is CASSQSTRLKQYF. The DNA of the CDR3 is TGTGCCAGCAGCCAGTCGACCCGACTAAAGCAGTACTTC. Based on the CDR3 plus reference TRBV5-6 and TRBJ2-7, the full variable domain is DAGVTQSPTHLIKTRGQQVTLRCSPKSGHDTVSWYQQALGQGPQFIFQYYEEEERQRGNFPDRFSGHQFPNYSSELNVNALLLGDSALYLCASSQSTRLKQYFGPGTRLTVT.